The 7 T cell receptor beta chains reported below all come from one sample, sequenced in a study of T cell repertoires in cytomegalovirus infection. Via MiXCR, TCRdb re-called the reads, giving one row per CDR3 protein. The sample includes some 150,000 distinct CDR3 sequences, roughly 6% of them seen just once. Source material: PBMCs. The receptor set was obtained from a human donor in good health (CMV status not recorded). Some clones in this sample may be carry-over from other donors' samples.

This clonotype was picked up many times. Here the CDR3 reads CSASQPSSGVFSQPQHF. The DNA of the CDR3 is TGCAGTGCTAGCCAACCGAGCAGTGGGGTGTTTTCTCAGCCCCAGCATTTT. V and J are TRBV20-1 and TRBJ1-5; D gene ambiguous. Germline V gene lookup returns CDR1 DFQATT and CDR2 SNEGSKA (reference sequence). The germline V and J ends were trimmed by 3 bases and 6 bases, with 24 bases remaining between them. The CDR3 sequence is 17 residues long.

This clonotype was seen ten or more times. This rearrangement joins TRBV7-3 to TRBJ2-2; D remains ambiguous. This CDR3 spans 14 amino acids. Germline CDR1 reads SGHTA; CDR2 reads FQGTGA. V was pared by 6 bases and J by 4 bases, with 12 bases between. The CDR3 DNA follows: TGTGCCAGCAGGGCCCCGGGTCCCACCGGGGAGCTGTTTTTT. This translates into CASRAPGPTGELFF.

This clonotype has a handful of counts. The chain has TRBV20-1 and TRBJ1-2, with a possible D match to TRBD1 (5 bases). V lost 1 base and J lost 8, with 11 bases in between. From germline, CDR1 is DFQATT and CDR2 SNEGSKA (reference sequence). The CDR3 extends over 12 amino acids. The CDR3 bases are TGCAGTGCTAGAGTCATGGGGGAAGGCTACACCTTC. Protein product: CSARVMGEGYTF.

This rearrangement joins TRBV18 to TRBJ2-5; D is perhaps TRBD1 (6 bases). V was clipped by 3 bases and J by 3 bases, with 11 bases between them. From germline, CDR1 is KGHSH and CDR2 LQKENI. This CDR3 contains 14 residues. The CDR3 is CASSPTGIEETQYF. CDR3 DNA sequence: TGTGCCAGCTCACCGACAGGTATAGAAGAGACCCAGTACTTC.

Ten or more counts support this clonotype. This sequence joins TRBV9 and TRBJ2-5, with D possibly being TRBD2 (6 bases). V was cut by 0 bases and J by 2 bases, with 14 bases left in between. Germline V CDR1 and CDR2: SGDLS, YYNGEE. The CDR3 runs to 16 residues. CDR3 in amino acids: CASSVGGAGVQETQYF. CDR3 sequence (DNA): TGTGCCAGCAGCGTAGGTGGAGCGGGTGTGCAAGAGACCCAGTACTTC.

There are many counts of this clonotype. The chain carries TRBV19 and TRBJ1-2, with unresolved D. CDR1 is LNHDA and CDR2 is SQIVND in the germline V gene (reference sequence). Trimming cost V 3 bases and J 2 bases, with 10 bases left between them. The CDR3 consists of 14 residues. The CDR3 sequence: CASSIPGLNYGYTF. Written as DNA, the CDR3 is TGTGCCAGTAGTATCCCAGGACTAAACTATGGCTACACCTTC.

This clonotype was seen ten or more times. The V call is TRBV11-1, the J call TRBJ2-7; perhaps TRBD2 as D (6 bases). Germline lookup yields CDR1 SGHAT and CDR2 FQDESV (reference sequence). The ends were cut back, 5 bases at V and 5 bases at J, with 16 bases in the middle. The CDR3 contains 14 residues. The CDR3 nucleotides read TGTGCCAGCAGCCCTCGACTAGTTTGGGACGAGCAGTACTTC. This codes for CASSPRLVWDEQYF.